This TCR beta chain is drawn from a study of human T cells and chemical hapten exposure. Time point here: patch test 3, about 24 weeks after DPC sensitization. Treatment defined: therapeutic diphenylcyclopropenone sensitization with weekly scalp DPC. Blood sampling preceded each patch test application. This clonotype was seen a handful of times. This CDR3 spans 12 amino acids. Trimming removed 4 bases at V and 0 bases at J, with 4 bases between. Germline CDR1 SGDLS, CDR2 YYNGEE. TCRdb itself ran the RACE reads through MiXCR, one entry per CDR3 protein. The sample lists 150,000 to 200,000 distinct CDR3 sequences; 24% were seen once.

The TCR sequence derives from a woman aged 40 to 50 with alopecia areata. Some clones in this sample may be carry-over from other donors' samples. This material consisted of whole blood, taken in connection with sensitization to the hapten diphenylcyclopropenone (DPC). The gene calls are TRBV9 and TRBJ1-1; no reliable D call. The CDR3 sequence is CASSQMNTEAFF. DNA for the CDR3: TGTGCCAGCAGCCAAATGAACACTGAAGCTTTCTTT. Full variable domain (missing parts from reference TRBV9 and TRBJ1-1): DSGVTQTPKHLITATGQRVTLRCSPRSGDLSVYWYQQSLDQGLQFLIQYYNGEERAKGNILERFSAQQFPDLHSELNLSSLELGDSALYFCASSQMNTEAFFGQGTRLTVV.